Only one count was recorded for the clone carrying this T cell receptor (beta chain). Vbeta (60) and Jbeta (13) primers were used in the PCR. Generated by immunoSEQ multiplex PCR, the TCRdb table keeps only in-frame clones and is missing some. The sample carries approximately 110,000 clones, 78% recorded once. The record originates from a study of cytomegalovirus exposure and HLA in healthy donors. This CDR3 contains 16 residues. The germline CDR1 and CDR2 sequences are MNHNY and SVGAGI (reference sequence). Trimming removed 4 bases from V and 3 bases from J, with 19 bases in between. The clonotype was recovered from a young man in good health and CMV-seronegative. This chain connects TRBV6-6 to TRBJ2-7; maybe TRBD2 (6 bases). Specimen: PBMCs. The CDR3 is CASSSPEEGPLYEQYF. As DNA, the CDR3 is TGTGCCAGCAGTTCCCCCGAGGAGGGCCCCCTCTACGAGCAGTACTTC.